This TCR beta chain was recorded in a study of PD-L1 blockade in urothelial cancer. Study-level information: The analyses of blood took place 3 weeks (second dose) and 6 weeks after treatment start.

CDR3 length equals 14 residues. Deletions cut 7 bases from V and 0 bases from J, with 13 bases between. The V gene's germline CDR1 is SNHLY and CDR2 FYNNEI. Every PCR received spiked-in synthetic TCR analog templates. Data came from immunoSEQ multiplex PCR; TCRdb stores just in-frame clones and leaves some out. The data show some 79,000 clones, with around 76% seen just once and 9.5% held by the top ten. J is TRBJ2-7 and V is TRBV2, with a tentative D call TRBD2 (6 bases). This clonotype originated in a man between 65 and 80 years old with urothelial cancer. Sequenced here: PBMCs, sampled around atezolizumab (anti-PD-L1) treatment. CDR3 DNA sequence: TGTGCCAGCAAGGGGACTCCGAGCTCCTACGAGCAGTACTTC. Protein: CASKGTPSSYEQYF.